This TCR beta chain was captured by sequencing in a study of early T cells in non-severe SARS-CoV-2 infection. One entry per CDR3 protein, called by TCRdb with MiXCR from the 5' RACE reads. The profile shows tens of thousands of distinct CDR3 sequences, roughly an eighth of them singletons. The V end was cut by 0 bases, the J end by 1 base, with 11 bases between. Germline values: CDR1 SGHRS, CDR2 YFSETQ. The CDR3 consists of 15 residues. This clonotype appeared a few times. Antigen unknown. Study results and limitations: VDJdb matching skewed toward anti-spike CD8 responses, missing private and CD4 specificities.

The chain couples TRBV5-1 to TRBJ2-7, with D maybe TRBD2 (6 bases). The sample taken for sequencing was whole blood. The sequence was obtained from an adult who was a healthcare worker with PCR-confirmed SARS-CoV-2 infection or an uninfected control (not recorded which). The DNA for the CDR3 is TGCGCCAGCAGCTTGGCCCCGGGAGTATCCTACGAGCAGTACTTC. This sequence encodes CASSLAPGVSYEQYF. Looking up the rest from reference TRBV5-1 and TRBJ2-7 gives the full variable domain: KAGVTQTPRYLIKTRGQQVTLSCSPISGHRSVSWYQQTPGQGLQFLFEYFSETQRNKGNFPGRFSGRQFSNSRSEMNVSTLELGDSALYLCASSLAPGVSYEQYFGPGTRLTVT.